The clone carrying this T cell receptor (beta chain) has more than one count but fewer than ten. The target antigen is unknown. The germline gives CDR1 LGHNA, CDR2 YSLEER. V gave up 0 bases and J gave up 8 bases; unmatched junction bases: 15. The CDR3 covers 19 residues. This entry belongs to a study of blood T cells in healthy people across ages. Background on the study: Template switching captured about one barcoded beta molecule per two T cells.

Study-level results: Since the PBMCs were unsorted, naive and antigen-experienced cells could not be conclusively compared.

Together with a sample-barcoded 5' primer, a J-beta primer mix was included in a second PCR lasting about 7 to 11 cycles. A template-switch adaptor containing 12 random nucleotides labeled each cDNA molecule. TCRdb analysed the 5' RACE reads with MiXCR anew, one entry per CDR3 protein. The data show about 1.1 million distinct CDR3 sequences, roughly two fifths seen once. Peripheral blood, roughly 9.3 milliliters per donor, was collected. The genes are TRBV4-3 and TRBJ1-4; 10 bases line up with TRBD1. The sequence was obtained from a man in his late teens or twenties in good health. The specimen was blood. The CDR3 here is CASSQDEGTGAFKREKLFF. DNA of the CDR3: TGCGCCAGCAGCCAAGATGAGGGGACAGGGGCCTTTAAGAGGGAAAAACTGTTTTTT.